These 3 T cell receptor beta chains originate from one sample sequenced in a study of response to subunit inactivated influenza vaccine. TCRdb analysed the RT-PCR reads with MiXCR anew, one entry per CDR3 protein. Here the sample spans 650,000 to 850,000 distinct CDR3 sequences, approximately 15% being singletons. This specimen was PBMCs from blood, taken less than 15 days before vaccination. These receptors originate from a man aged 50-59 years who received an inactivated influenza vaccine.

In its sample, this clonotype was seen a few times. For the CDR3, the DNA is TGCGCCAGCAGCCCGGATGCCGGAGGAGCCCAGTACTTC. Translated: CASSPDAGGAQYF. The chain carries TRBV5-1 and TRBJ2-5, with a possible D match to TRBD2 (5 bases). V gave up 4 bases and J gave up 9 bases, with 16 bases separating them. Per germline, CDR1 SGHRS and CDR2 YFSETQ. The CDR3 runs to 13 residues.

This clonotype occurred a few times. The chain links TRBV7-4 to TRBJ2-4; the D gene is possibly TRBD1 (5 bases). Looked up from germline, CDR1 is SGHVT and CDR2 is SQSDAQ. Trimming took off 3 bases at V and 0 bases at J, with 9 bases between the two ends. The CDR3 has 15 amino acids. The CDR3 here is CASSLEGVAKNIQYF. DNA of the CDR3: TGTGCCAGCAGCTTGGAAGGGGTAGCCAAAAACATTCAGTACTTC.

This sequence joins TRBV7-8 and TRBJ2-7; 7 nucleotides line up with TRBD1. Looked up from germline, CDR1 is SGHVS and CDR2 is FQNEAQ. V shed 5 bases and J 3 bases; nucleotides not matched to a gene: 7. The length of the CDR3 is 14 residues. The CDR3 coding sequence is TGTGCCAGCAGCGTAGGGACAGTATACTACGAGCAGTACTTC. Translation: CASSVGTVYYEQYF.